Below, one T cell receptor (beta chain) is given with its context. What it binds is not known. The record originates from a study of CXCR3-negative and CXCR3-positive naive CD8 T cells. The study, taken as a whole, reports: Greater hydrophobicity was found in TRB CDR3s of CXCR3-positive naive cells than of CXCR3-negative naive cells.

UMI labels and 5' RACE were used to prepare the TRB cDNA libraries. TCRdb processed the 5' RACE reads again and assigns one entry to each CDR3 protein, with no DNA. This listing includes about 98,000 distinct CDR3 sequences. The sequenced material came from naive CXCR3+ CD8+ T cells from blood. The subset was: CD45RO-CCR7+CD27+CD95- naive CD8+ T cells expressing CXCR3 (TNR3+). The TCR sequence derives from a human donor in good health. Some clones in this sample may be carry-over from other donors' samples.

This CDR3 reads CASSGPRTGGVSYEQYF. V gene TRBV7-8 combines with J gene TRBJ2-7; TCRdb names TRBD1, which stays unverified in the absence of DNA. Germline CDR1 SGHVS, CDR2 FQNEAQ. The length of the CDR3 is 17 residues. The full variable domain, completed using reference TRBV7-8 and TRBJ2-7, is GAGVSQSPRYKVAKRGQDVALRCDPISGHVSLFWYQQALGQGPEFLTYFQNEAQLDKSGLPSDRFFAERPEGSVSTLKIQRTQQEDSAVYLCASSGPRTGGVSYEQYFGPGTRLTVT.